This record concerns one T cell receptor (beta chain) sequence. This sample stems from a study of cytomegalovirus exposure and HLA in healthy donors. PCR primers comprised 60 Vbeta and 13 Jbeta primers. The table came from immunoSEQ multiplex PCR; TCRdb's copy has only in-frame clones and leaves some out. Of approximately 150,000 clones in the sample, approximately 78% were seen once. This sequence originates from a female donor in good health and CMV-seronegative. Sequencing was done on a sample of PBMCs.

This CDR3 is CASSLGALSTEAFF. DNA for the CDR3: TGCGCCAGCAGCTTGGGGGCCTTGAGCACTGAAGCTTTCTTT. The V gene is TRBV5-1, the J gene TRBJ1-1; D remains unclear. Germline V gene sequence: CDR1 SGHRS, CDR2 YFSETQ. Trimming removed 0 bases at V and 4 bases at J, with 10 bases between. This CDR3 comprises 14 residues.